These 12 T cell receptor beta chains were all obtained from the same sample, sequenced in a study of human T cells and chemical hapten exposure. TCRdb independently ran MiXCR on the RACE reads; one entry per CDR3 protein. The data contain approximately 320,000 distinct CDR3 sequences, around 5.5% of them singletons. Time point indicated: pre-sensitization, week 0. The treatment: therapeutic diphenylcyclopropenone sensitization with weekly scalp DPC. This specimen consisted of whole blood, obtained in connection with sensitization to the hapten diphenylcyclopropenone (DPC). All receptors come from a young woman with alopecia areata. Some clones in this sample may be carry-over from other donors' samples.

In this sample, this clonotype turned up many times. The chain combines TRBV20-1 with TRBJ2-2; D uncertain. Germline V lookup: CDR1 DFQATT, CDR2 SNEGSKA (reference sequence). There are 11 residues in the CDR3. Trimming removed 1 base from V and 5 bases from J, with 2 bases in between. The CDR3 here is CSARVTGELFF. The CDR3 nucleotides read TGCAGTGCTAGAGTTACCGGGGAGCTGTTTTTT.

The chain has TRBV12-3 or TRBV12-4 and TRBJ2-7; 8 nucleotides agree with TRBD1. The junction had 4 bases not matched to a gene; V was cut back by 3 bases and J by 6 bases. The CDR3 has 13 amino acids. CDR3 region: CASSLQGAVEQYF. The CDR3 nucleotides read TGTGCCAGCAGTTTGCAGGGGGCCGTCGAGCAGTACTTC.

The V gene is TRBV7-3, the J gene TRBJ1-1, with unresolved D. The CDR3 spans 14 residues. V lost 3 bases to trimming and J lost 4 bases, with 12 bases between them. Germline V gene data show CDR1 as SGHTA and CDR2 as FQGTGA. CDR3 coding DNA: TGTGCCAGCAGCTTGGCGGGGAAAGGCACTGAAGCTTTCTTT. Amino acid sequence: CASSLAGKGTEAFF.

This clonotype was found a few times. The chain carries TRBV6-5 and TRBJ2-1; TRBD2 matches at 15 bases. The CDR3 runs 16 residues. Per germline, CDR1 MNHEY and CDR2 SVGAGI. Trimming removed 3 bases from V and 9 bases from J; junction bases left unmatched: 6. CDR3 residues: CASSYWTSGGVGEQFF. DNA of the CDR3: TGTGCCAGCAGTTATTGGACTAGCGGGGGGGTTGGTGAGCAGTTCTTC.

This clonotype was picked up many times. V usage is TRBV18 and J usage is TRBJ1-2; 10 bases align to TRBD1. Unmatched junction bases numbered 7, after V lost 2 bases and J lost 4 bases. The CDR3 spans 16 residues. The V gene's germline CDR1 is KGHSH and CDR2 LQKENI. CDR3 in amino acids: CASSPRDRGSLYGYTF. In DNA form, the CDR3 reads TGTGCCAGCTCACCAAGGGACAGGGGTTCCCTCTATGGCTACACCTTC.

The chain couples TRBV5-6 to TRBJ1-3; TRBD1 aligns across 7 bases. The CDR3 spans 16 residues. Trimming cost V 6 bases and J 3 bases; bases outside gene matches: 12. CDR1 SGHDT and CDR2 YYEEEE come from the germline V gene. For the CDR3, the DNA is TGTGCCAGCACCCCCCTGGGAGGGGGCCGTGGAAACACCATATATTTT. Protein sequence: CASTPLGGGRGNTIYF.

The chain combines TRBV7-9 with TRBJ1-1; no definite D call. The CDR3 is 12 amino acids. Germline V CDR1 and CDR2: SEHNR, FQNEAQ (reference sequence). The V end was cut by 5 bases, the J end by 7 bases, with 11 bases between. CDR3 nucleotides: TGTGCCAGCAGCCCCAACCAAAATGAAGCTTTCTTT. As protein: CASSPNQNEAFF.

This clonotype was detected many times. The rearrangement links TRBV7-9 to TRBJ2-1; TRBD2 might be the D (6 bases). Trimming removed 5 bases from V and 6 bases from J, with 17 bases in between. Per the germline V gene, CDR1 is SEHNR and CDR2 is FQNEAQ (reference sequence). The length of the CDR3 is 15 residues. The CDR3 DNA reads TGTGCCAGCAGCAAAAGCCGACTAGTTGTCAATGAGCAGTTCTTC. The encoded protein is CASSKSRLVVNEQFF.

The chain has TRBV15 and TRBJ1-2; 8 bases match TRBD1. This CDR3 comprises 17 residues. Per the germline V gene, CDR1 is LNHNV and CDR2 is YYDKDF (reference sequence). V was pared by 4 bases and J by 6 bases, with 16 bases of the junction left unmatched. DNA of the CDR3: TGTGCCACCAGCACCGAGATGACAGGGGACGGAAGGAATGGCTACACCTTC. Protein: CATSTEMTGDGRNGYTF.

At least ten counts were recorded for this clonotype. The CDR3 region is CASSQTRYTEAFF. The CDR3 DNA is TGTGCCAGCAGCCAGACCAGATACACTGAAGCTTTCTTT. The V call is TRBV7-2, the J call TRBJ1-1; unclear D gene. The CDR3 loop spans 13 amino acids. V dropped 5 bases and J dropped 3 bases, with 10 bases sitting between them. CDR1 is SGHTA, CDR2 FQGNSA, per germline.

This clonotype was seen a few times. This chain uses TRBV25-1 with TRBJ2-7; 8 nucleotides agree with TRBD1. The CDR3 has 14 amino acids. The germline gives CDR1 MGHDK, CDR2 SYGVNS. V lost 3 bases to trimming and J lost 6 bases; unmatched junction nucleotides: 7. CDR3 in amino acids: CASSDSQGAVEQYF. DNA of the CDR3: TGTGCCAGCAGTGACTCGCAGGGGGCTGTCGAGCAGTACTTC.

This clonotype has at least ten counts. The J gene is TRBJ2-6, the V gene TRBV4-3; D unresolved. CDR3 length: 18 residues. From germline, CDR1 is LGHNA and CDR2 YSLEER. The V gene lost 1 base and the J gene lost 0 bases, with 13 bases spanning the gap. CDR3 in DNA: TGCGCCAGCAGCCAAGGAGTACAGCTCGTCTCTGGGGCCAACGTCCTGACTTTC. Translated: CASSQGVQLVSGANVLTF.